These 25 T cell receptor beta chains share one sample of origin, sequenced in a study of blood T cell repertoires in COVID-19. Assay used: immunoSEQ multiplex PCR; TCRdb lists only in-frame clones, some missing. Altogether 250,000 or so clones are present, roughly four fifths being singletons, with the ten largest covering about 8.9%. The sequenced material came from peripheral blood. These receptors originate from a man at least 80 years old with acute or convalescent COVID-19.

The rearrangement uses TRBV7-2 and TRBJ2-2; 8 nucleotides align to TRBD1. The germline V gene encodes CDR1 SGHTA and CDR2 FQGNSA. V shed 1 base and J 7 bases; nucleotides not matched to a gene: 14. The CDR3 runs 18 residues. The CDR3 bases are TGTGCCAGCAGCTTAGTATCAGGCGGGCAGGGGGCAATCGGGGAGCTGTTTTTT. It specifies CASSLVSGGQGAIGELFF.

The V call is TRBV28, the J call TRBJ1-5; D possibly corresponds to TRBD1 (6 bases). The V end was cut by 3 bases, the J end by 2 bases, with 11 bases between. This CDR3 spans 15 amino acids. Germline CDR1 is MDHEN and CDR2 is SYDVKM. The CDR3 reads CASSLYRDRNQPQHF. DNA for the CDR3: TGTGCCAGCAGTTTGTACAGGGATCGCAATCAGCCCCAGCATTTT.

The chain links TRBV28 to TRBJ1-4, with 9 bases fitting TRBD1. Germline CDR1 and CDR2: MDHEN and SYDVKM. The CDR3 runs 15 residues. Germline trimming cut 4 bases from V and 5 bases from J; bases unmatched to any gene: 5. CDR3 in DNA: TGTGCCAGCAGTTCCGCCGGGACAGGGAATGAAAAACTGTTTTTT. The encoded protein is CASSSAGTGNEKLFF.

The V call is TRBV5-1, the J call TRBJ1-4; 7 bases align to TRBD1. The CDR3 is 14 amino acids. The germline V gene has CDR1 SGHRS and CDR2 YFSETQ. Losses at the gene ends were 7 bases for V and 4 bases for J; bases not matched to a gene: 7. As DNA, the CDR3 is TGCGCCAGCGGGTTGGGACAGTTTAATGAAAAACTGTTTTTT. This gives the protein CASGLGQFNEKLFF.

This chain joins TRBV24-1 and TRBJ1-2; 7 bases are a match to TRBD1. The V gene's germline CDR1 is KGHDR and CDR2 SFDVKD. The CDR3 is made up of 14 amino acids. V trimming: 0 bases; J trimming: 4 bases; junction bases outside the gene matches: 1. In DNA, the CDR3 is TGTGCCACCAGTGATTTGGGGACAGCCTATGGCTACACCTTC. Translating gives CATSDLGTAYGYTF.

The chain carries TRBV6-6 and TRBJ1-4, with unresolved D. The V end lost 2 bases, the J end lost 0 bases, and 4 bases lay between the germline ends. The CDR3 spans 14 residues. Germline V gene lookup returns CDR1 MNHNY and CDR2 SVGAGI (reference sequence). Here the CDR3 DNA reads TGTGCCAGCAGTTACAGCTCAACTAATGAAAAACTGTTTTTT. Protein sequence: CASSYSSTNEKLFF.

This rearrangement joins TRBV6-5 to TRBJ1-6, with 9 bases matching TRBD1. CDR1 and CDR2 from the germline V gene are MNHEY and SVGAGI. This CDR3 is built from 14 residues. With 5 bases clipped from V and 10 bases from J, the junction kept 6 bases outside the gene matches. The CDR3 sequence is CASSPQGAKSPLHF. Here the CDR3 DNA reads TGTGCCAGCAGTCCACAGGGGGCGAAATCACCCCTCCACTTT.

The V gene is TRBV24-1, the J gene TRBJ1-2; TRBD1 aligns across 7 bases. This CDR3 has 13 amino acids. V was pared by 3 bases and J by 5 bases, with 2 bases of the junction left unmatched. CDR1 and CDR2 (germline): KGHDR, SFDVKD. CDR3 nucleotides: TGTGCCACCAGTGATCAACAGGGGTATGGCTACACCTTC. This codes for CATSDQQGYGYTF.

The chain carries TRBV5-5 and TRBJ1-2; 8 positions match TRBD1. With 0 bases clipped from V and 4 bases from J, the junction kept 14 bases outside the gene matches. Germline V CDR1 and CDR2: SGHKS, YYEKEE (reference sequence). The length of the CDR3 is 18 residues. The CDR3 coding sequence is TGTGCCAGCAGCTTGGAGGGACAGGAGGGGCTCTTGGGCTATGGCTACACCTTC. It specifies CASSLEGQEGLLGYGYTF.

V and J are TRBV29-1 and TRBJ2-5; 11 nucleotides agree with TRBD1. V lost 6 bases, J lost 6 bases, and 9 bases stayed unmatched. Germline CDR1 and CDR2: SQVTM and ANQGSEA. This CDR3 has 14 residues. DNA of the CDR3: TGCAGCGTAGTACCGGGACAGGGGGGAAAGACCCAGTACTTC. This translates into CSVVPGQGGKTQYF.

As DNA, the CDR3 is TGTGCCACCAGAGACAGGGCTGAAAAACTGTTTTTT. This sequence encodes CATRDRAEKLFF. The V call is TRBV24-1, the J call TRBJ1-4; 7 bases fit TRBD1. The CDR3 is 12 residues long. The germline CDR1 and CDR2 sequences are KGHDR and SFDVKD. With V trimmed by 7 bases and J by 7 bases, 2 bases remained unmatched.

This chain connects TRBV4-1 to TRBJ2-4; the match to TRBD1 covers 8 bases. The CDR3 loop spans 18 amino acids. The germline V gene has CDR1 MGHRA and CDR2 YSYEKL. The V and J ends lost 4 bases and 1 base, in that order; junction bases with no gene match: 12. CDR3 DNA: TGCGCCAGCAGCCGCGAAGCCCGGCAGGGGGCTGCCAAAAACATTCAGTACTTC. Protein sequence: CASSREARQGAAKNIQYF.

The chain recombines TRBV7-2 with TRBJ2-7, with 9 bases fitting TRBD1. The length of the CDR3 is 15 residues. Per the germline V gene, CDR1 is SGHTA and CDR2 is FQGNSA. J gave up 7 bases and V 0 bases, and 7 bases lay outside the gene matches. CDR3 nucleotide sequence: TGTGCCAGCAGCTTAGCCCGGACAGGGGCGAATGAGCAGTACTTC. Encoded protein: CASSLARTGANEQYF.

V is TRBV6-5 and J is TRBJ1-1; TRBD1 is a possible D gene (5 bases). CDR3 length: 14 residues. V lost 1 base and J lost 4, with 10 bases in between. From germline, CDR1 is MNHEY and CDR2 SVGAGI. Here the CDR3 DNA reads TGTGCCAGCAGTTACTGGGGGAGGGGCACTGAAGCTTTCTTT. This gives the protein CASSYWGRGTEAFF.

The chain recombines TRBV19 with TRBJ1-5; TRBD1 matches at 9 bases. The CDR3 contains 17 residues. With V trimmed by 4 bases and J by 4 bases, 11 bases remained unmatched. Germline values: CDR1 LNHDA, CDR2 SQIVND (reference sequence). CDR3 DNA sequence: TGTGCCAGTAGTACCTCCGGGACAGGGTCGGGGAATCAGCCCCAGCATTTT. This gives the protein CASSTSGTGSGNQPQHF.

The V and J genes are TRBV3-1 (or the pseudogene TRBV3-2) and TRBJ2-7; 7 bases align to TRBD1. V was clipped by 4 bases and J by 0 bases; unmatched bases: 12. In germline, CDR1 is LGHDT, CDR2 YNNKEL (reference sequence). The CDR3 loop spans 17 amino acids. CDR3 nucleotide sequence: TGTGCCAGCAGCCTATGGCCGACGGGACAGTGCTCCTACGAGCAGTACTTC. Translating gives CASSLWPTGQCSYEQYF.

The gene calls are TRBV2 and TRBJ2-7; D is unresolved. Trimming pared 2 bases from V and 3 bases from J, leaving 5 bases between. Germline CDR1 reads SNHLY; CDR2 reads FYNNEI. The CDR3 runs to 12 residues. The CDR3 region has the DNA TGTGCCAGCAGTGAACCCAACTACGAGCAGTACTTC. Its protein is CASSEPNYEQYF.

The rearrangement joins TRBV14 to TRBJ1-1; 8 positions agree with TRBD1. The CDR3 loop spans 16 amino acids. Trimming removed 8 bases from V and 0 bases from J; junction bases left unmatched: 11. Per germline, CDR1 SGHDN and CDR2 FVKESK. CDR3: CASHKWAGGMNTEAFF. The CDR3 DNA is TGTGCCAGCCATAAGTGGGCAGGGGGCATGAACACTGAAGCTTTCTTT.

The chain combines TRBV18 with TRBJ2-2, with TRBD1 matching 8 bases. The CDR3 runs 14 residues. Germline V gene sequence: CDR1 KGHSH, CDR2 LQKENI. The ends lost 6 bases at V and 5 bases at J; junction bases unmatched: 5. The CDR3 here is CASSQDRGTGELFF. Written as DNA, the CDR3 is TGTGCCAGCTCGCAAGACAGGGGAACCGGGGAGCTGTTTTTT.

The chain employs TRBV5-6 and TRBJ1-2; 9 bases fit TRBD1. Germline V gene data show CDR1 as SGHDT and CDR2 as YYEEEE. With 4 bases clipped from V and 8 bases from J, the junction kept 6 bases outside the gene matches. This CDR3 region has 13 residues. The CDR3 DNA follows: TGTGCCAGCAGCAAAGGGACAGGGCGAGGCTACACCTTC. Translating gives CASSKGTGRGYTF. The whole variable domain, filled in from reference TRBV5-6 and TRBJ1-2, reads DAGVTQSPTHLIKTRGQQVTLRCSPKSGHDTVSWYQQALGQGPQFIFQYYEEEERQRGNFPDRFSGHQFPNYSSELNVNALLLGDSALYLCASSKGTGRGYTFGSGTRLTVV.

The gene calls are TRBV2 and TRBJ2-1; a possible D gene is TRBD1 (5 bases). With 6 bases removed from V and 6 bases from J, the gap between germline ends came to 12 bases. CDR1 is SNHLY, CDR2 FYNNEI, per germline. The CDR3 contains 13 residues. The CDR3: CASRTDIFNEQFF. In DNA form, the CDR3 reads TGTGCCAGCAGAACGGACATCTTCAATGAGCAGTTCTTC.

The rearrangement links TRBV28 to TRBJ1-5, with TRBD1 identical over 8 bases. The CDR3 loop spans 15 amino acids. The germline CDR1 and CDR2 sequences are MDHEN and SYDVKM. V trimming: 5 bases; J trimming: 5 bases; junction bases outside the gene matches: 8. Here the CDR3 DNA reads TGTGCCAGCAGTGCCTCAGGACAGGGCTATCAGCCCCAGCATTTT. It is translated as CASSASGQGYQPQHF.

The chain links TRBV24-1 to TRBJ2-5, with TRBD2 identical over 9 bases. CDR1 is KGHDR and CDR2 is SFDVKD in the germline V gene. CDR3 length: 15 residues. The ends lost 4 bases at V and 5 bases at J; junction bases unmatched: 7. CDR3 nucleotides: TGTGCCACCAGTGAAGGTAGCGGGAGTAGGGAGACCCAGTACTTC. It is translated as CATSEGSGSRETQYF.

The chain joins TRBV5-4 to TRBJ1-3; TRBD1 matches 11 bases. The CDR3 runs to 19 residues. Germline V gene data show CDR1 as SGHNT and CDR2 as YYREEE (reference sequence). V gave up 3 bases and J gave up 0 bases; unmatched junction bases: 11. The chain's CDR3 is CASSWERGTGGFSGNTIYF. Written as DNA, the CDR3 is TGTGCCAGCAGCTGGGAGAGAGGGACAGGGGGTTTCTCTGGAAACACCATATATTTT.

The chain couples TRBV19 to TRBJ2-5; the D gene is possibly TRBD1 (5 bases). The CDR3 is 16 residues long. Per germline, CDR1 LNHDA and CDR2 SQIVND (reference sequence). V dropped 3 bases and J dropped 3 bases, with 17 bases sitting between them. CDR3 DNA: TGTGCCAGTAGTATTCGGGTAGGGGCGGTTGAAGAGACCCAGTACTTC. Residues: CASSIRVGAVEETQYF.